This T cell receptor (beta chain) came from a study of shared clonotypes between healthy human individuals. The wider study: CD4 naive and CD4 memory each took three plates per donor, while CD8 naive took two and CD8 memory one.

Data came from immunoSEQ multiplex PCR; TCRdb stores just in-frame clones and leaves some out. Found here are around 600,000 clones, 85% to 95% of them singletons; the top ten hold around 0.11%. The study, taken as a whole, reports: In a handful of donors, about 5% of naive CD4 clonotypes appeared in common. The authors expected sequencing depth to affect clonotype sharing among donors. Estimated clonotype richness was generally higher in naive than memory subsets.

A note on this clone: What it binds is unknown.

CD45RO-negative CD8 cells positively selected for CCR7 made up the naive population, which excluded terminally differentiated effector memory CD45RA+ cells. Germline lookup yields CDR1 SGHAT and CDR2 FQNNGV. This CDR3 comprises 13 residues. Trimming removed 3 bases at V and 0 bases at J, with 5 bases between. The sequence was obtained from a woman between 25 and 40 years old in good health. The V and J genes are TRBV11-2 and TRBJ1-1; unclear D gene. The sample taken for sequencing was naive CD8+ T cells sorted from blood. The CDR3 spells CASSLRMNTEAFF. The CDR3 nucleotides read TGTGCCAGCAGCTTGCGTATGAACACTGAAGCTTTCTTT.